The 8 T cell receptor beta chains reported below all come from one sample, sequenced in a study of CD8 T cells in ankylosing spondylitis. One entry per CDR3 protein, called by TCRdb with MiXCR from the 5' RACE reads. The sample has some 840,000 distinct CDR3 sequences, around 11% seen once. General study points: What appeared characteristic of ankylosing spondylitis blood was a TCR beta motif of fewer than ten highly homologous variants.

No antigens are known for them. The sample taken for sequencing was blood, either unsorted or a sorted T cell fraction (not recorded which). The source of these receptors is a male donor with ankylosing spondylitis.

On this clonotype: This may be a read error: a much more frequent sequence differs by one nucleotide. The V gene is TRBV12-3 or TRBV12-4, the J gene TRBJ1-5; D not resolved. There are 14 residues in the CDR3. CDR3 nucleotides: TGTGTCAGCAGTTTATACCGAACGAATCAGCCCCAGCATTTT. Its translation: CVSSLYRTNQPQHF.

There are a few counts of this clonotype. V and J are TRBV3-1 and TRBJ2-1; TRBD2 aligns across 13 bases. CDR1 LGHDT and CDR2 YNNKEL come from the germline V gene (reference sequence). This CDR3 is built from 18 residues. Trimming cost V 4 bases and J 7 bases; bases outside gene matches: 13. The CDR3 nucleotides are TGTGCCAGCAGCCCGACTCGACTAGCGGGGGGCCCAGGAAATGAGCAGTTCTTC. It yields the protein CASSPTRLAGGPGNEQFF.

This clonotype was observed a few times. The CDR3 nucleotides are TGCAGCGTTAGGGGACAGGGGGCCGGCTACACCTTC. It yields the protein CSVRGQGAGYTF. V gene TRBV29-1 combines with J gene TRBJ1-2; 12 bases match TRBD1. Trimming removed 5 bases from V and 8 bases from J; junction bases left unmatched: 3. Germline V gene lookup returns CDR1 SQVTM and CDR2 ANQGSEA. The CDR3 consists of 12 residues.

This chain joins TRBV28 and TRBJ1-5, with D perhaps TRBD1 (5 bases). Germline-derived CDR1 and CDR2 are MDHEN and SYDVKM. The CDR3 consists of 14 residues. V lost 7 bases to trimming and J lost 10 bases, with 20 bases between them. The CDR3 loop is CASIGRGGPKPQHF. In DNA, the CDR3 is TGTGCCAGCATCGGCCGTGGGGGTCCCAAACCCCAGCATTTT. The full variable domain, its missing parts supplied by reference TRBV28 and TRBJ1-5, is DVKVTQSSRYLVKRTGEKVFLECVQDMDHENMFWYRQDPGLGLRLIYFSYDVKMKEKGDIPEGYSVSREKKERFSLILESASTNQTSMYLCASIGRGGPKPQHFGDGTRLSIL.

This chain joins TRBV20-1 and TRBJ2-7, with a weak D call TRBD2 (6 bases). Trimming cost V 3 bases and J 5 bases, with 17 bases left between them. The germline gives CDR1 DFQATT, CDR2 SNEGSKA (reference sequence). The CDR3 loop spans 14 amino acids. In DNA, the CDR3 is TGCAGTGCTAGGGCGGGGTCAGTGTTACACGAGCAGTACTTC. It is translated as CSARAGSVLHEQYF.

This clonotype was seen at least ten times. The chain has TRBV4-2 and TRBJ1-6; D remains ambiguous. There are 12 residues in the CDR3. Trimming removed 3 bases at V and 7 bases at J, with 4 bases between. Germline V lookup: CDR1 LGHNA, CDR2 YNFKEQ. The CDR3: CASSQVNSPLHF. DNA of the CDR3: TGTGCCAGCAGCCAGGTCAATTCACCCCTCCACTTT.

The chain links TRBV28 to TRBJ2-5, with 7 bases that match TRBD1. The germline CDR1 and CDR2 sequences are MDHEN and SYDVKM. The CDR3 is made up of 14 amino acids. V was clipped by 7 bases and J by 3 bases; unmatched bases: 8. Here the CDR3 reads CASTSGGREETQYF. DNA for the CDR3: TGTGCCAGCACGTCAGGGGGTAGAGAAGAGACCCAGTACTTC.

This clonotype has a handful of counts. The chain uses TRBV15 and TRBJ2-2, with D hard to call. V was clipped by 6 bases and J by 4 bases, with 12 bases between them. This CDR3 is built from 14 residues. From germline, CDR1 is LNHNV and CDR2 YYDKDF (reference sequence). In DNA form, the CDR3 reads TGTGCCACCAGGAGTATACGGTCCACCGGGGAGCTGTTTTTT. Encoded protein: CATRSIRSTGELFF.